A single sample gave rise to the 10 T cell receptor beta chains below, sequenced in a study of human T cells and chemical hapten exposure. TCRdb ran MiXCR on the RACE reads and lists one entry per CDR3 protein. The sample consists of roughly 60,000 distinct CDR3 sequences, 6.7% of them appearing once. Time point given: pre-sensitization, week 0. Treatment: therapeutic diphenylcyclopropenone sensitization with weekly scalp DPC. This specimen was whole blood, taken in connection with sensitization to the hapten diphenylcyclopropenone (DPC). These TCRs come from a woman aged 25 to 39 with alopecia areata. Some clones in this sample may be carry-over from other donors' samples.

The chain carries TRBV7-4 and TRBJ1-1; D may be TRBD1 (6 bases). This CDR3 has 17 amino acids. The germline gives CDR1 SGHVT, CDR2 SQSDAQ. The V and J ends lost 5 bases and 0 bases respectively, with 19 bases between them. The CDR3 sequence is CASSQSPGGRMNTEAFF. CDR3 coding DNA: TGTGCCAGCAGCCAGTCCCCCGGGGGGCGGATGAACACTGAAGCTTTCTTT.

This clonotype turned up a few times. This chain links TRBV7-9 with TRBJ1-6; D unresolved. CDR1 SEHNR and CDR2 FQNEAQ come from the germline V gene (reference sequence). The V gene lost 5 bases and the J gene lost 6 bases, with 17 bases spanning the gap. The CDR3 length is 16 residues. CDR3 sequence reads: CASSQMNPAVNSPLHF. The CDR3 DNA follows: TGTGCCAGCAGCCAGATGAACCCCGCGGTTAATTCACCCCTCCACTTT.

This clonotype occurred many times. The J gene is TRBJ1-2, the V gene TRBV5-1; D remains unclear. CDR3 length: 13 residues. V lost 3 bases, J lost 0 bases, and 6 bases lay in between. The germline CDR1 and CDR2 sequences are SGHRS and YFSETQ. CDR3 sequence: CASSSQANYGYTF. CDR3 in DNA: TGCGCCAGCAGCTCCCAAGCTAACTATGGCTACACCTTC.

This clonotype has a count of ten or more. The CDR3 DNA sequence: TGCAGCGTTGAAAATTTCCGTTTAACTCAAGAGACCCAGTACTTC. Translated, it gives CSVENFRLTQETQYF. The V call is TRBV29-1, the J call TRBJ2-5; D not certain. V shed 2 bases and J shed 2 bases, with 15 bases lying between them. The germline V gene encodes CDR1 SQVTM and CDR2 ANQGSEA. The CDR3 totals 15 residues.

At least ten counts were recorded for this clonotype. The V gene is TRBV7-7, the J gene TRBJ2-7, with unresolved D. Germline CDR1 SSHAT, CDR2 FNYEAQ (reference sequence). The CDR3 is 14 residues long. Trimming pared 5 bases from V and 2 bases from J, leaving 13 bases between. CDR3 sequence (DNA): TGTGCCAGCAGCCCGAATACCGTTACCTACGAGCAGTACTTC. Protein product: CASSPNTVTYEQYF.

This clonotype has at least ten counts. This chain joins TRBV6-5 and TRBJ2-3; D possibly matches TRBD1 or TRBD2 (6 bases each). Trimming removed 7 bases at V and 3 bases at J, with 20 bases between. This CDR3 has 16 residues. Germline CDR1 reads MNHEY; CDR2 reads SVGAGI. The CDR3 region is CASNPGGGVVTDTQYF. CDR3 nucleotide sequence: TGTGCCAGCAACCCCGGGGGCGGGGTGGTAACAGATACGCAGTATTTT.

This clonotype was seen at least ten times. The V call is TRBV12-3 or TRBV12-4, the J call TRBJ2-1; D gene uncertain. This CDR3 is built from 13 residues. The V end lost 8 bases, the J end lost 5 bases, and 13 bases lay between the germline ends. The CDR3 spells CASDSLLNNEQFF. CDR3 DNA sequence: TGTGCCAGCGATAGCCTTCTAAACAATGAGCAGTTCTTC.

This clonotype was seen more than once but under ten times. CDR3 region: CASSSGPLVQGWPPENTEAFF. CDR3 DNA sequence: TGTGCCAGCAGCTCCGGCCCTTTGGTACAGGGATGGCCGCCGGAAAACACTGAAGCTTTCTTT. The chain uses TRBV7-9 and TRBJ1-1, with D possibly TRBD1 on 6 matching bases. V gave up 4 bases and J gave up 2 bases, with 32 bases separating them. The CDR3 has 21 amino acids. CDR1 and CDR2 (germline): SEHNR, FQNEAQ (reference sequence).

This clonotype showed up many times. The chain employs TRBV29-1 and TRBJ2-1; D might be TRBD1 (5 bases). The V gene lost 1 base and the J gene lost 4 bases, with 8 bases spanning the gap. The CDR3 contains 13 residues. The germline V gene encodes CDR1 SQVTM and CDR2 ANQGSEA. The DNA for the CDR3 is TGCAGCGTTGAAGGACAGATATACAATGAGCAGTTCTTC. Encoded protein: CSVEGQIYNEQFF.

This clonotype was seen many times. This sequence joins TRBV19 and TRBJ2-2; D unresolved. CDR1 is LNHDA, CDR2 SQIVND, per germline (reference sequence). V was trimmed by 0 bases and J by 2 bases, leaving 7 bases between them. There are 15 residues in the CDR3. This CDR3 reads CASSIDDSNTGELFF. CDR3 nucleotide sequence: TGTGCCAGTAGTATAGATGATAGCAACACCGGGGAGCTGTTTTTT.